The 25 T cell receptor beta chains reported below all come from one sample, sequenced in a study of blood T cell repertoires in COVID-19 (dated by TCRdb to the early 2020s). The library was obtained by the immunoSEQ multiplex PCR assay. TCRdb provides this immuneACCESS table in a form limited to in-frame rearrangements. Some clones are lacking; in checked studies, under half of them reflect an unresolved V gene, and why the rest are absent is not known. This sample has 300,000 or so clones in its table, and more than 80% of those were observed once. The top ten clonotypes cover roughly 1.1% of the sample. What was sequenced was PBMCs or T cells enriched from blood (not recorded which). These receptors originate from a woman in her 30s who had recovered from COVID-19.

This clone has just one count. The gene calls are TRBV7-2 and TRBJ2-5; TRBD1 is a possible D gene (5 bases). V was shortened by 6 bases and J by 4 bases, with 15 bases between the two germline ends. CDR1 and CDR2 from the germline V gene are SGHTA and FQGNSA. The CDR3 extends over 14 amino acids. CDR3 nucleotides: TGTGCCAGCAGGAAAGGGGCCCTCCGAGAGACCCAGTACTTC. Protein: CASRKGALRETQYF.

This chain uses TRBV10-3 with TRBJ2-5; TRBD2 agrees at 9 bases. This CDR3 spans 14 amino acids. With 4 bases clipped from V and 7 bases from J, the junction kept 7 bases outside the gene matches. In germline, CDR1 is ENHRY, CDR2 SYGVKD. CDR3 sequence: CAISVGEAGGTQYF. In DNA, the CDR3 is TGTGCCATCAGTGTGGGAGAAGCGGGAGGGACCCAGTACTTC.

The genes are TRBV10-1 and TRBJ2-3, with 8 nucleotides matching TRBD1. Germline CDR1 reads WNHNN; CDR2 reads SYGVQD (reference sequence). CDR3 length: 14 amino acids. The V and J ends lost 5 bases and 3 bases, in that order; junction bases with no gene match: 4. The CDR3 sequence: CASSLGQGTDTQYF. The CDR3 DNA follows: TGCGCCAGCAGTCTTGGACAGGGTACAGATACGCAGTATTTT.

A remark on this clone: One end of the junction varies from germline; a read error may be responsible. The genes are TRBV7-7 and TRBJ2-5; D remains ambiguous. The CDR3 is 15 amino acids. Looked up from germline, CDR1 is SSHAT and CDR2 is FNYEAQ (reference sequence). The DNA of the CDR3 is TGTGCTAGCAGCTTGGATGGTAGCAGAGAAGAGACCCAGTACTTC. Translation: CASSLDGSREETQYF.

This rearrangement joins TRBV6-4 to TRBJ2-3; D may be TRBD1 (5 bases). CDR3 length: 15 residues. Per germline, CDR1 MRHNA and CDR2 SNTAGT. Trimming took off 5 bases at V and 1 base at J, with 13 bases between the two ends. The CDR3 nucleotides are TGTGCCAGCAGTCAATCCATGACAGGCACAGATACGCAGTATTTT. As protein: CASSQSMTGTDTQYF.

In this sample, this clone turned up once. The chain employs TRBV29-1 and TRBJ1-3; 8 positions match TRBD1. Germline CDR1 is SQVTM and CDR2 is ANQGSEA. Trimming cost V 1 base and J 6 bases; bases outside gene matches: 8. The CDR3 spans 15 residues. CDR3 sequence reads: CSVEGVAGGENTIYF. The CDR3 region has the DNA TGCAGCGTTGAAGGGGTTGCAGGGGGCGAAAACACCATATATTTT.

The chain has TRBV7-6 and TRBJ1-2, with unresolved D. The CDR3 covers 11 residues. Trimming took off 5 bases at V and 4 bases at J, with 5 bases between the two ends. Germline V gene lookup returns CDR1 SGHVS and CDR2 FNYEAQ. CDR3 residues: CASSPIYGYTF. DNA for the CDR3: TGTGCCAGCAGCCCAATCTATGGCTACACCTTC.

A few counts support this clone. This chain joins TRBV7-2 and TRBJ2-1, with D maybe TRBD2 (6 bases). Looked up from germline, CDR1 is SGHTA and CDR2 is FQGNSA. The CDR3 consists of 14 residues. V was shortened by 5 bases and J by 5 bases, with 13 bases between the two germline ends. CDR3 protein: CASSPRTNHNEQFF. CDR3 DNA: TGTGCCAGCAGCCCCCGGACTAATCACAATGAGCAGTTCTTC.

This clone was seen a handful of times. V gene TRBV6-2 or TRBV6-3 combines with J gene TRBJ2-2, with TRBD2 matching 10 bases. V was clipped by 1 base and J by 5 bases; unmatched bases: 4. The V gene's germline CDR1 is MNHEY and CDR2 SVGEGT. The CDR3 has 16 residues. CDR3 in DNA: TGTGCCAGCAGTTACTATTTAGCGGGAGGTACCGGGGAGCTGTTTTTT. Translated: CASSYYLAGGTGELFF.

The rearrangement uses TRBV28 and TRBJ2-1, with D uncertain. The CDR3 is 16 residues long. V was trimmed by 4 bases and J by 0 bases, leaving 13 bases between them. Germline CDR1 MDHEN, CDR2 SYDVKM. The CDR3 region is CASSWMTSSSYNEQFF. CDR3 DNA: TGTGCCAGCAGTTGGATGACTTCGAGCTCCTACAATGAGCAGTTCTTC.

The chain has TRBV30 and TRBJ1-5, with D unresolved. Germline V gene lookup returns CDR1 GTSNPN and CDR2 SVGIG (reference sequence). The CDR3 is 15 residues long. Deletions cut 0 bases from V and 1 base from J, with 10 bases between. CDR3 amino acids: CAWSVLGVSNQPQHF. CDR3 DNA sequence: TGTGCCTGGAGTGTACTTGGTGTGAGCAATCAGCCCCAGCATTTT.

The J gene is TRBJ2-1, the V gene TRBV19, with 7 bases fitting TRBD2. The J segment lost 4 bases and the V segment lost 1 base, leaving 4 bases of the junction unmatched. The germline V gene has CDR1 LNHDA and CDR2 SQIVND (reference sequence). The CDR3 has 15 residues. CDR3 region: CASSIGGSGYNEQFF. DNA for the CDR3: TGTGCCAGTAGTATAGGCGGGAGCGGGTACAATGAGCAGTTCTTC.

This clone was counted between two and nine times. V is TRBV11-2 and J is TRBJ1-2; a weak D match, TRBD1 (6 bases). This CDR3 is built from 15 residues. Deletions cut 0 bases from V and 4 bases from J, with 12 bases between. Per germline, CDR1 SGHAT and CDR2 FQNNGV. The CDR3 here is CASSLDWGGAYGYTF. CDR3 bases: TGTGCCAGCAGCTTAGATTGGGGGGGGGCCTATGGCTACACCTTC.

This chain joins TRBV7-2 and TRBJ2-7; 9 positions agree with TRBD2. CDR1 and CDR2 from the germline V gene are SGHTA and FQGNSA. CDR3 length: 16 amino acids. V shed 1 base and J 0 bases; nucleotides not matched to a gene: 4. The CDR3 protein is CASSLGLAGSSYEQYF. The DNA of the CDR3 is TGTGCCAGCAGCTTAGGGCTAGCGGGATCCTCCTACGAGCAGTACTTC.

V usage is TRBV7-8 and J usage is TRBJ2-1; 7 bases fit TRBD2. V shed 1 base and J 3 bases; nucleotides not matched to a gene: 6. The CDR3 has 16 amino acids. Per germline, CDR1 SGHVS and CDR2 FQNEAQ. CDR3 in amino acids: CASSLVWREGYNEQFF. In DNA form, the CDR3 reads TGTGCCAGCAGCTTAGTCTGGAGGGAGGGCTACAATGAGCAGTTCTTC.

This clone was counted between two and nine times. The rearrangement uses TRBV27 and TRBJ1-6, with D maybe TRBD1 (6 bases). Trimming left V 7 bases short and J 10 bases short, with 17 bases between. Per the germline V gene, CDR1 is MNHEY and CDR2 is SMNVEV (reference sequence). The CDR3 covers 14 residues. The CDR3 bases are TGTGCCAGCACCCAAGCAGGGGCCGGATCACCCCTCCACTTT. Protein product: CASTQAGAGSPLHF.

V is TRBV28 and J is TRBJ2-2; TRBD2 is a possible D gene (6 bases). The CDR3 has 16 amino acids. Trimming removed 5 bases at V and 4 bases at J, with 17 bases between. CDR1 MDHEN and CDR2 SYDVKM come from the germline V gene. CDR3 sequence reads: CASSLLEGPATGELFF. The CDR3 DNA reads TGTGCCAGCAGTCTTTTGGAGGGACCCGCCACCGGGGAGCTGTTTTTT.

The CDR3 loop is CASSSEGLYNSPLHF. CDR3 DNA sequence: TGTGCCAGTAGTTCCGAGGGCCTTTATAATTCACCCCTCCACTTT. This chain links TRBV19 with TRBJ1-6; D is unresolved. Trimming pared 5 bases from V and 4 bases from J, leaving 12 bases between. Germline V lookup: CDR1 LNHDA, CDR2 SQIVND (reference sequence). The CDR3 spans 15 residues.

J is TRBJ1-3 and V is TRBV14, with D perhaps TRBD1 (6 bases). The CDR3 has 16 amino acids. Trimming pared 0 bases from V and 4 bases from J, leaving 13 bases between. CDR1 and CDR2 from the germline V gene are SGHDN and FVKESK. The CDR3 nucleotides read TGTGCCAGCAGCCAAGATGCGGGGGCTCTCGGAAACACCATATATTTT. This gives the protein CASSQDAGALGNTIYF.

V and J are TRBV7-2 and TRBJ2-3, with 8 bases lining up with TRBD2. From germline, CDR1 is SGHTA and CDR2 FQGNSA. This CDR3 is built from 14 residues. V was clipped by 3 bases and J by 8 bases; unmatched bases: 7. CDR3 sequence reads: CASSLGREEGTQYF. The CDR3 coding sequence is TGTGCCAGCAGCTTGGGGCGGGAGGAGGGTACGCAGTATTTT.

The rearrangement links TRBV6-2 or TRBV6-3 to TRBJ1-2; 8 bases are a match to TRBD1. Germline lookup yields CDR1 MNHEY and CDR2 SVGEGT. The ends lost 4 bases at V and 2 bases at J; junction bases unmatched: 9. CDR3 size: 16 residues. The CDR3 region is CASSSTGQALNYGYTF. As DNA, the CDR3 is TGTGCCAGCAGTTCGACGGGACAGGCTTTAAACTATGGCTACACCTTC.

The V and J genes are TRBV7-9 and TRBJ1-3; unclear D gene. Germline V gives CDR1 SEHNR, CDR2 FQNEAQ (reference sequence). V lost 5 bases and J 4 bases, leaving 9 bases between the germline ends. The CDR3 has 13 amino acids. CDR3 DNA: TGTGCCAGCAGCCATCCGGGGGGAAACACCATATATTTT. This gives the protein CASSHPGGNTIYF.

This chain connects TRBV10-3 to TRBJ2-6; D is unresolved. V was shortened by 6 bases and J by 2 bases, with 5 bases between the two germline ends. The CDR3 is 13 residues long. Germline assignment: CDR1 ENHRY and CDR2 SYGVKD. The DNA for the CDR3 is TGTGCCATCAGGGCTGCTGGGGCCAACGTCCTGACTTTC. Amino acids: CAIRAAGANVLTF.

This clone was recorded only once. The chain employs TRBV7-9 and TRBJ2-7; 9 bases agree with TRBD2. This CDR3 contains 15 residues. V lost 4 bases, J lost 4 bases, and 8 bases stayed unmatched. Per germline, CDR1 SEHNR and CDR2 FQNEAQ (reference sequence). The CDR3 loop reads CASSSVAGVFYEQYF. DNA of the CDR3: TGTGCCAGCAGCTCGGTAGCGGGAGTATTTTACGAGCAGTACTTC.

The gene calls are TRBV7-2 and TRBJ2-7, with 8 positions matching TRBD2. The CDR3 has 18 residues. V was clipped by 5 bases and J by 6 bases; unmatched bases: 21. From germline, CDR1 is SGHTA and CDR2 FQGNSA. The CDR3 loop is CASSIRGTSGSIQAEQYF. The CDR3 bases are TGTGCCAGCAGCATCAGAGGTACTAGCGGATCTATCCAGGCCGAGCAGTACTTC. The variable domain in full, with the rest retrieved from reference TRBV7-2 and TRBJ2-7, is GAGVSQSPSNKVTEKGKDVELRCDPISGHTALYWYRQSLGQGLEFLIYFQGNSAPDKSGLPSDRFSAERTGGSVSTLTIQRTQQEDSAVYLCASSIRGTSGSIQAEQYFGPGTRLTVT.